The source of this T cell receptor (beta chain) is a study of T cell responses to AZD1222 COVID-19 vaccine. General study points: Spike as a whole was targeted by vaccine-associated CD4 TCRs, dominant at 160-218 and 743-854. There were mostly white British donors and more females than males, and clonal diversity was possibly underestimated.

Using immunoSEQ multiplex PCR, the repertoire was profiled, and TCRdb retains in-frame clones only, with some absent. The sample includes around 120,000 clones, roughly 87% of them seen just once. A remark on this clone: No antigen is known for it.

This CDR3 contains 13 residues. Germline V gene sequence: CDR1 SGHAT, CDR2 FQNNGV. Trimming removed 5 bases from V and 9 bases from J, with 14 bases in between. V usage is TRBV11-2 and J usage is TRBJ2-1, with D tentatively TRBD2 (7 bases). Sequences were derived from peripheral blood, sampled on day 0 of AZD1222 vaccination. This TCR was recovered from an adult in good health. The DNA of the CDR3 is TGTGCCAGCAGCACACAAGGGGGGGTTGAGCAGTTCTTC. Protein product: CASSTQGGVEQFF.